This TCR beta chain was recorded in a study of cytotoxic CD8 clonotypes in ibrutinib-treated CLL (dated by TCRdb to the early 2020s). Regarding the research as a whole: The cohort had 11 to 12 relapsed/refractory and 15 treatment-naive patients; 17 to 18 were IGHV unmutated. Cryopreserved peripheral blood mononuclear cells were collected before treatment, at response, and at either disease progression or sustained remission. On average, each sample yielded 255,043 productive templates and tens of thousands of productive rearrangements. Response samples were obtained after a median of 12 months of treatment, with a range of about 6 to 36 months. Longitudinal samples were available for about 30% of the 86 trial participants. Partial responses were observed in around 25 patients and complete responses in 2; after a median follow-up of roughly 72 months, remission was maintained in approximately 14 patients and progression was observed in about twelve. Every remission and progressive disease sample was obtained while ibrutinib was still being received by the patients.

Taken from cysteine to phenylalanine, the CDR3 has 12 residues. CDR3 DNA only is kept here, 36 bases in frame from base 1. The CDR1 and CDR2 encoded by the germline V gene (reference sequence) are SEHNR and FQNEAQ. V and J are truncated by 6 bases and 6 bases respectively, leaving an intervening sequence of 10 bases. The intended sense of this specimen's time point label: about eleven months on ibrutinib. For TCR beta library preparation, 1.5 to 2 micrograms of genomic DNA were extracted from the cryopreserved PBMCs. Longitudinal blood samples from CLL patients receiving ibrutinib monotherapy were subjected to high-throughput TCR beta sequencing. The patients took part in an open-label, single-center phase 2 trial of ibrutinib monotherapy. A MiSeq instrument was used for deep resolution sequencing, which targeted depths ranging from 1 in 1 million up to 1 in 200,000 T cells, with coverage averaging 10x for each clonotype. The immunoSEQ hsTCRB Kit was used to generate TCR beta libraries. Per the source publication's procedure: Data were analyzed with ImmunoSEQ Data Assistant and ImmunoSEQ Analyzer, with V, D and J genes assigned per IMGT definitions. Clonality, which ranges from 0 to 1, was calculated as one minus the normalized Shannon entropy of productive rearrangement frequencies. Only overrepresented clonotypes making up at least 0.05% of each patient's repertoire were included in the public clonotype analysis. About twelve age-matched healthy donor repertoires from immuneACCESS were used as controls for clonality. TCRdb limited this immuneACCESS table to in-frame rearrangements with V and J called. A share of clones is missing; checked studies link under half to unresolved V genes, and the rest is unexplained. V and J calls and clone size are given by that table; D and trimming were obtained from the DNA. Recorded for this sample are some 200,000 clones; about three quarters of them occurred a single time. The ten largest make up 5.9% of the sample.

The paper's findings and limits, for the study overall: At baseline, clonality was higher than in age-matched healthy donors and showed a strong correlation with circulating CD8+ T-cell counts. Lymph node repertoires were not examined, and the timing of sampling was not matched between patients in sustained remission and those whose disease progressed. Public clonotypes were found to be uncommon and were observed to contract or remain stable during treatment; the increase in clonality was shown to reflect expansion of private clonotypes at ibrutinib response. An increase in clonality was observed at ibrutinib response, with clonality remaining stable during sustained remission and falling back toward baseline at progression.

As concerns this clone: No cognate antigen has been identified for it. Per-base qualities were not stored, and no clone one base away is much larger. Other DNA sequences in this specimen translate into the identical CDR3.

The receptor comes from a human donor with chronic lymphocytic leukemia. The sequence joins TRBV7-9 to TRBJ2-3; the D gene could be either TRBD1 or TRBD2, each agreeing at 5 bases. The sequencing here drew on PBMCs, taken after 12 months of ibrutinib treatment. The sequenced DNA: TGTGCCAGCAGTCGAGGGGCGGATACGCAGTATTTT. Translated, it reads CASSRGADTQYF.